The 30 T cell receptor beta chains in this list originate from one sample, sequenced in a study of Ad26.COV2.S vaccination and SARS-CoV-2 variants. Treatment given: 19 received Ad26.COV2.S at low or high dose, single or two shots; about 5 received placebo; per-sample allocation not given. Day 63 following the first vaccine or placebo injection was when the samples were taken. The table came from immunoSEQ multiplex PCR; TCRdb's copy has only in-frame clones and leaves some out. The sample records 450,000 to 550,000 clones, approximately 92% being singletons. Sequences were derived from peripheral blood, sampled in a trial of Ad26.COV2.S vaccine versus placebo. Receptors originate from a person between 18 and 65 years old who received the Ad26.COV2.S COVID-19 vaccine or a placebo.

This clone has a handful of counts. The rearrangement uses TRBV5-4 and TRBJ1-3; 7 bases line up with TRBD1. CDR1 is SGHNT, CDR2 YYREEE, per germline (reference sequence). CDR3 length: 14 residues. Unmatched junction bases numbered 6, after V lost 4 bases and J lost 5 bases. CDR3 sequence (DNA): TGTGCCAGCAGCCTAGGGACAGCCAGAAACACCATATATTTT. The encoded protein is CASSLGTARNTIYF.

CDR3 protein: CASSQENDRVVPQPQHF. In nucleotides, the CDR3 is TGTGCCAGCAGCCAAGAGAATGACAGGGTAGTTCCCCAGCCCCAGCATTTT. V and J are TRBV4-2 and TRBJ1-5, with 7 bases matching TRBD1. Germline assignment: CDR1 LGHNA and CDR2 YNFKEQ. The length of the CDR3 is 17 residues. V was pared by 0 bases and J by 7 bases, with 12 bases of the junction left unmatched.

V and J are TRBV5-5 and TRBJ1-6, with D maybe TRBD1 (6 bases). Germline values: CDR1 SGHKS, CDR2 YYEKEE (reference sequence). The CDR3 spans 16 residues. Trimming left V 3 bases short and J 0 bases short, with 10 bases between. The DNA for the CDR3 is TGTGCCAGCAGCTGGACAGATAGCTCCTATAATTCACCCCTCCACTTT. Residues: CASSWTDSSYNSPLHF.

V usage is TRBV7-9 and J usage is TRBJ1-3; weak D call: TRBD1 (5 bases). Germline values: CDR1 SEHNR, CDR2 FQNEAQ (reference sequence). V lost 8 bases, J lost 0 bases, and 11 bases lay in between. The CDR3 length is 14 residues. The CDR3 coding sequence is TGTGCCAGCGCGGGGGGTGACTCTGGAAACACCATATATTTT. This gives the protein CASAGGDSGNTIYF.

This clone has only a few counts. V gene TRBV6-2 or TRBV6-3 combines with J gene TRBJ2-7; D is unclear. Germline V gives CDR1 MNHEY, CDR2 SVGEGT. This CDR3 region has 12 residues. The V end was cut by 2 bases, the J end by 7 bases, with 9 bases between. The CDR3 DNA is TGTGCCAGCAGTTACCAGACGCTTGAGCAGTACGTC. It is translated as CASSYQTLEQYV.

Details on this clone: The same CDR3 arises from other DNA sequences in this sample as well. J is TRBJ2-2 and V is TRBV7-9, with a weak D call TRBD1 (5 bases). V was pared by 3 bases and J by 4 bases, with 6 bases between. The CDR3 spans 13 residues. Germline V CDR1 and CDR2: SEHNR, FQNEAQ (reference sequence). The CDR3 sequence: CASSFRGTGELFF. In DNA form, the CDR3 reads TGTGCCAGCAGCTTTAGGGGCACCGGGGAGCTGTTTTTT.

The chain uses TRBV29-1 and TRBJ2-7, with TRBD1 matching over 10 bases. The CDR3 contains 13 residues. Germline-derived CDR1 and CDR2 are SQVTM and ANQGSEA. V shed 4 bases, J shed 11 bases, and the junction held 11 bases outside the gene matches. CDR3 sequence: CSVADRGRLFEYF. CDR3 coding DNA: TGCAGCGTTGCTGACAGGGGGCGACTCTTTGAGTACTTC.

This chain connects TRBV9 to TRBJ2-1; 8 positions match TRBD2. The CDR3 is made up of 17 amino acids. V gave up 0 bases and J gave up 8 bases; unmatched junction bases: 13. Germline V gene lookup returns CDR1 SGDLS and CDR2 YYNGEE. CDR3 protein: CASSVGLGASGHDEQFF. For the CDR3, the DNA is TGTGCCAGCAGCGTAGGGTTGGGAGCTAGCGGGCACGATGAGCAGTTCTTC. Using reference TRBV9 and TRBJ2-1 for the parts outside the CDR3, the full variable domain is DSGVTQTPKHLITATGQRVTLRCSPRSGDLSVYWYQQSLDQGLQFLIQYYNGEERAKGNILERFSAQQFPDLHSELNLSSLELGDSALYFCASSVGLGASGHDEQFFGPGTRLTVL.

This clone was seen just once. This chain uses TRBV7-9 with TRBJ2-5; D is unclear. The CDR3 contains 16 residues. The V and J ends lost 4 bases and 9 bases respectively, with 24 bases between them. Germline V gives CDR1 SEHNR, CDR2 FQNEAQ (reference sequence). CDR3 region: CASSSLPVAVEWAQYF. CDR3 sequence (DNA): TGTGCCAGCAGCTCCCTCCCGGTCGCGGTCGAGTGGGCCCAGTACTTC.

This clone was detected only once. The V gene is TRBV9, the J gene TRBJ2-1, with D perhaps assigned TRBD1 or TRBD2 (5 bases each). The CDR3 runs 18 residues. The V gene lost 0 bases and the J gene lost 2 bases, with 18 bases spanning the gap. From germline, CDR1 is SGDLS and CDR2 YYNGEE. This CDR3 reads CASSVGGGDGVAYNEQFF. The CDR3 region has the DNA TGTGCCAGCAGCGTAGGTGGGGGAGATGGGGTCGCCTACAATGAGCAGTTCTTC. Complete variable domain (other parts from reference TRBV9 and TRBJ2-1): DSGVTQTPKHLITATGQRVTLRCSPRSGDLSVYWYQQSLDQGLQFLIQYYNGEERAKGNILERFSAQQFPDLHSELNLSSLELGDSALYFCASSVGGGDGVAYNEQFFGPGTRLTVL.

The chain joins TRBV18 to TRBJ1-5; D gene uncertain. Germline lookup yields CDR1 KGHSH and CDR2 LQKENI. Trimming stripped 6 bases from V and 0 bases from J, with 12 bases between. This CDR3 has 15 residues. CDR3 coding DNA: TGTGCCAGCTCTCACAATTCTAATAGCAATCAGCCCCAGCATTTT. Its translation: CASSHNSNSNQPQHF.

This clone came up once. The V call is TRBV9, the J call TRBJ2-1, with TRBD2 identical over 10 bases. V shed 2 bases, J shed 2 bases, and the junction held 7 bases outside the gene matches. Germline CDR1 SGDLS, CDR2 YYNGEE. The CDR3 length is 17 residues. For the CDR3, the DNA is TGTGCCAGCAGCGTGGTAGCGGGAGGAGGGGCCTACAATGAGCAGTTCTTC. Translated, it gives CASSVVAGGGAYNEQFF.

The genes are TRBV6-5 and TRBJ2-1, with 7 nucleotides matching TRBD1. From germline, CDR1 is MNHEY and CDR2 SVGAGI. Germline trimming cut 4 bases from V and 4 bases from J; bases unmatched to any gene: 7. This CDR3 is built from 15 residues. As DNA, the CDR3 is TGTGCCAGCAGTTCCAACAGGGGATTTTACAATGAGCAGTTCTTC. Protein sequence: CASSSNRGFYNEQFF.

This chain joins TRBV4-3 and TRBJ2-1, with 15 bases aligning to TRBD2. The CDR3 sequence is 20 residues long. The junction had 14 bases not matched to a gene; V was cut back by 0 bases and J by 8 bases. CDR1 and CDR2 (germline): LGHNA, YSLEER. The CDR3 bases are TGCGCCAGCAGCCAAGACCGGACTAGCGGGGGGGGTATCCTTGGGGATGAGCAGTTCTTC. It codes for CASSQDRTSGGGILGDEQFF.

The CDR3 loop is CASSQGQRSNQPQHF. CDR3 nucleotide sequence: TGTGCCAGCAGCCAAGGACAGCGTAGCAATCAGCCCCAGCATTTT. The chain is built from TRBV4-2 and TRBJ1-5, with D tentatively TRBD1 (5 bases). The CDR3 spans 15 residues. The ends were cut back, 1 base at V and 0 bases at J, with 7 bases in the middle. Germline lookup yields CDR1 LGHNA and CDR2 YNFKEQ.

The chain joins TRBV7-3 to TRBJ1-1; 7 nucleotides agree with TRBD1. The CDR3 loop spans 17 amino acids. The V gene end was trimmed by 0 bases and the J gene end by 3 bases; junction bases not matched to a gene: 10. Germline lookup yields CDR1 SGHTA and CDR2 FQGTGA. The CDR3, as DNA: TGTGCCAGCAGCTTAACTGGGGGACAGCTAGGAGACACTGAAGCTTTCTTT. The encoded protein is CASSLTGGQLGDTEAFF. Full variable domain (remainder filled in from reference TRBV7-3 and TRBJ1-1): GAGVSQTPSNKVTEKGKYVELRCDPISGHTALYWYRQSLGQGPEFLIYFQGTGAADDSGLPNDRFFAVRPEGSVSTLKIQRTERGDSAVYLCASSLTGGQLGDTEAFFGQGTRLTVV.

The CDR3 reads CASRGSGNTIYF. CDR3 nucleotides: TGTGCCAGCAGGGGCTCTGGAAACACCATATATTTT. The chain uses TRBV28 and TRBJ1-3; D is ambiguous. V lost 6 bases and J 0 bases, leaving 3 bases between the germline ends. CDR1 is MDHEN, CDR2 SYDVKM, per germline. The CDR3 totals 12 residues.

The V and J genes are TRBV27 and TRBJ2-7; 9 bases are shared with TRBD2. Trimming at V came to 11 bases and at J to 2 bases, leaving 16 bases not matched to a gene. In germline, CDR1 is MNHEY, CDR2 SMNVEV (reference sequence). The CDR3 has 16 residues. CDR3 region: CADLPPGLAGTYEQYV. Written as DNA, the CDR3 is TGTGCCGACCTTCCCCCAGGGCTAGCGGGAACCTACGAGCAGTACGTC.

The CDR3 DNA is TGTGCCAGCAGTAACGTCCTCAATGAGCAGTTCTTC. Translation gives CASSNVLNEQFF. V gene TRBV6-5 combines with J gene TRBJ2-1, with no clear D. Germline CDR1 is MNHEY and CDR2 is SVGAGI. CDR3 length: 12 residues. Trimming took off 5 bases at V and 6 bases at J, with 8 bases between the two ends.

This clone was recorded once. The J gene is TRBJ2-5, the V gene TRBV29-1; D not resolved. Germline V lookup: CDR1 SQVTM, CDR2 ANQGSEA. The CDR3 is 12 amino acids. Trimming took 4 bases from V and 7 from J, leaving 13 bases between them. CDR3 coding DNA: TGCAGCGTTGTTACCGCCTTGGGGACCCAGTACTTC. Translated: CSVVTALGTQYF.

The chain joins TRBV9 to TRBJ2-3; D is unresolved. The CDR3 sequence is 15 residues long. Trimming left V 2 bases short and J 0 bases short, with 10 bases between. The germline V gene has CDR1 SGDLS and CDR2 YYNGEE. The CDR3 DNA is TGTGCCAGCAGCGTCACCCCTCTGAGCACAGATACGCAGTATTTT. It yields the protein CASSVTPLSTDTQYF.

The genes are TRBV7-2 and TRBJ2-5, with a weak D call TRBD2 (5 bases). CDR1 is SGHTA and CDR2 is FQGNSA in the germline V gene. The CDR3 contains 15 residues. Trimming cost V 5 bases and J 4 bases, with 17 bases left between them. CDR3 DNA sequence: TGTGCCAGCAGCCCGGGTCGAGGGCGGACAGAGACCCAGTACTTC. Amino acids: CASSPGRGRTETQYF.

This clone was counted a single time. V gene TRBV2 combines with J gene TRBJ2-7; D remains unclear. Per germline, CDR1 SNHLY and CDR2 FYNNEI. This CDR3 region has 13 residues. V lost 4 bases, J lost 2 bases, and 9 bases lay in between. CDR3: CASSGNSAYEQYF. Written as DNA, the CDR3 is TGTGCCAGCAGTGGAAACAGCGCCTACGAGCAGTACTTC.

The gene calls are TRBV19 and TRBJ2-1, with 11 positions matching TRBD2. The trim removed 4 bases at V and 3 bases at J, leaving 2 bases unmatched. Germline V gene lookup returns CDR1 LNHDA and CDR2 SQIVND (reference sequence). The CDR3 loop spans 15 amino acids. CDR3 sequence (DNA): TGTGCCAGTAGTACCCTAGCGGGAGGCTACAATGAGCAGTTCTTC. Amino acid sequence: CASSTLAGGYNEQFF.

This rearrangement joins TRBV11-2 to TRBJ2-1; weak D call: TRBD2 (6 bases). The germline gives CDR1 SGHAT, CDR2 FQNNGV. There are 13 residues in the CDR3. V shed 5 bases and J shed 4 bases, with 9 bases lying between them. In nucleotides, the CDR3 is TGTGCCAGCAGCCTAGCGAGATACAATGAGCAGTTCTTC. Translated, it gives CASSLARYNEQFF.

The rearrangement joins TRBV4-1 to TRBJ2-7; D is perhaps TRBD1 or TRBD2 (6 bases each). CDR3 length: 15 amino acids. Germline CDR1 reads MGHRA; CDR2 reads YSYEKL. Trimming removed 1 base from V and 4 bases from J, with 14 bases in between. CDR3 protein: CASSQGGAAGYEQYF. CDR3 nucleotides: TGCGCCAGCAGCCAAGGGGGGGCGGCCGGGTACGAGCAGTACTTC.

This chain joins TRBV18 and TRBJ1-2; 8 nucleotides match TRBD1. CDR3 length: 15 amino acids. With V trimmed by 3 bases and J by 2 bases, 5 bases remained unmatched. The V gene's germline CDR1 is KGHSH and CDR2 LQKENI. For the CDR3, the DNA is TGTGCCAGCTCACCCAGCAGGGGGCAGAACTATGGCTACACCTTC. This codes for CASSPSRGQNYGYTF.

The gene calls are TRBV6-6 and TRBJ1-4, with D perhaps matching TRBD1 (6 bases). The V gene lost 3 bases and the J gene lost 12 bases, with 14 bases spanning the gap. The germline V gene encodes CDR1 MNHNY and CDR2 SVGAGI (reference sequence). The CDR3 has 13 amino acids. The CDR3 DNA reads TGTGCCAGCAGTTATCTCCCTAAGGGGGAACTGTTTTTT. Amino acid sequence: CASSYLPKGELFF.

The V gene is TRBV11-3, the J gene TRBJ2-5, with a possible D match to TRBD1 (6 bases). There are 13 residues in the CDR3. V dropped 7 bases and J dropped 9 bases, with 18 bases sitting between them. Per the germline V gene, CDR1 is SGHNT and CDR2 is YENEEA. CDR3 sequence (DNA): TGTGCCAGCACGGAGGACAGACTACGGCCCCAGTACTTC. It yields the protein CASTEDRLRPQYF.

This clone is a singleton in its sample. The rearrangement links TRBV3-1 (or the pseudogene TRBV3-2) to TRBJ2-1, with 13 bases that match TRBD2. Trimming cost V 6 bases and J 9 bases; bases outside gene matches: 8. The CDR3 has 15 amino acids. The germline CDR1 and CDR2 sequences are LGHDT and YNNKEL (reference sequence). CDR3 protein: CASRQLAGGPGEQFF. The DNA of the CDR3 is TGTGCCAGCAGACAACTAGCGGGGGGGCCCGGTGAGCAGTTCTTC.